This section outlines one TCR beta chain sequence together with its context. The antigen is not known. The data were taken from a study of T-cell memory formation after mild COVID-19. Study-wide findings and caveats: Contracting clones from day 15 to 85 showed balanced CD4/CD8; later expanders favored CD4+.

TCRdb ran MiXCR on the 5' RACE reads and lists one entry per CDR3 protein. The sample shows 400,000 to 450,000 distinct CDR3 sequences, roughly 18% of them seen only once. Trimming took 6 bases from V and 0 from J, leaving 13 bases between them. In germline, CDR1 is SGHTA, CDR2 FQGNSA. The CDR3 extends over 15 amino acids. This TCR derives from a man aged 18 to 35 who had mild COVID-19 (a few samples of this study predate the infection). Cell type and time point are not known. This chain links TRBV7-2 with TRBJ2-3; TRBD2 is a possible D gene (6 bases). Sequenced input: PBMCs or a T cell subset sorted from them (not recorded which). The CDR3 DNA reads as TGTGCCAGCAGGTCCGGGGGTGCTAGCACAGATACGCAGTATTTT. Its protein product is CASRSGGASTDTQYF.